These 19 T cell receptor beta chains originate from one sample sequenced in a study of cytomegalovirus exposure and HLA in healthy donors (dated 2017 in TCRdb). Library preparation employed the immunoSEQ multiplex PCR assay. A mixture of 60 forward primers for TCR Vbeta segments and 13 reverse primers for TCR Jbeta segments was used in the multiplex PCR. Held by TCRdb, this immuneACCESS table contains in-frame sequences only and omits some clones. Under half of the omission traces to an unresolved V gene where checked; the cause of the rest is unknown. The sample contains about 160,000 clones, 81% of them found a single time. The ten largest account for about 13% of the sample. The sequenced sample was PBMCs. The receptors come from a woman between 50 and 59 years old in good health and CMV-seronegative.

This chain links TRBV6-5 with TRBJ2-7; tentatively, D is TRBD2 (5 bases). V was clipped by 7 bases and J by 2 bases, with 18 bases between them. Per germline, CDR1 MNHEY and CDR2 SVGAGI. The CDR3 sequence is 15 residues long. Written as DNA, the CDR3 is TGTGCCAGCAAGAGAGGGTCGAAACGGACCTACGAGCAGTACTTC. Translation: CASKRGSKRTYEQYF.

V usage is TRBV29-1 and J usage is TRBJ1-1, with D unresolved. In germline, CDR1 is SQVTM, CDR2 ANQGSEA. V was cut by 7 bases and J by 1 base, with 10 bases left in between. The length of the CDR3 is 12 residues. The CDR3 here is CSGLAGNTEAFF. CDR3 nucleotides: TGCAGCGGACTAGCAGGGAACACTGAAGCTTTCTTT.

This clone was detected only a few times. The chain carries TRBV5-1 and TRBJ1-5; 8 nucleotides align to TRBD1. V lost 3 bases to trimming and J lost 0 bases; unmatched junction nucleotides: 11. The CDR3 sequence is 18 residues long. Germline V gives CDR1 SGHRS, CDR2 YFSETQ. The CDR3 is CASSYPTGARNSNQPQHF. The CDR3 coding sequence is TGCGCCAGCAGCTATCCGACAGGGGCGAGGAATAGCAATCAGCCCCAGCATTTT.

The CDR3: CATSREQKTNEKLFF. The CDR3 nucleotides are TGTGCCACCAGCAGAGAACAAAAGACTAATGAAAAACTGTTTTTT. The gene calls are TRBV15 and TRBJ1-4; D is unresolved. Per germline, CDR1 LNHNV and CDR2 YYDKDF (reference sequence). The CDR3 consists of 15 residues. The germline V and J ends were trimmed by 0 bases and 2 bases, with 7 bases remaining between them.

The chain joins TRBV19 to TRBJ1-1; D gene ambiguous. Germline CDR1 and CDR2: LNHDA and SQIVND (reference sequence). Trimming took off 6 bases at V and 4 bases at J, with 12 bases between the two ends. The CDR3 length is 13 residues. CDR3 DNA: TGTGCCAGTAGCGGCAGGCGGGGCACTGAAGCTTTCTTT. This encodes CASSGRRGTEAFF.

The chain couples TRBV4-3 to TRBJ2-1; D might be TRBD2 (5 bases). The germline V and J ends were trimmed by 1 base and 0 bases, with 7 bases remaining between them. The length of the CDR3 is 15 residues. The germline CDR1 and CDR2 sequences are LGHNA and YSLEER. The CDR3 DNA follows: TGCGCCAGCAGCCAAGCGGGGAGCTCCTACAATGAGCAGTTCTTC. It encodes CASSQAGSSYNEQFF.

The genes are TRBV9 and TRBJ2-3; 7 nucleotides agree with TRBD1. The germline V gene has CDR1 SGDLS and CDR2 YYNGEE. Unmatched junction bases numbered 3, after V lost 1 base and J lost 4 bases. This CDR3 is 14 amino acids long. The CDR3 DNA sequence: TGTGCCAGCAGCGTAATCCAGGGGGCAGATACGCAGTATTTT. Amino acids: CASSVIQGADTQYF. Filled out from reference TRBV9 and TRBJ2-3, the complete variable domain reads DSGVTQTPKHLITATGQRVTLRCSPRSGDLSVYWYQQSLDQGLQFLIQYYNGEERAKGNILERFSAQQFPDLHSELNLSSLELGDSALYFCASSVIQGADTQYFGPGTRLTVL.

This clone appeared once. V usage is TRBV18 and J usage is TRBJ2-7, with D hard to call. CDR1 is KGHSH, CDR2 LQKENI, per germline. V lost 5 bases to trimming and J lost 0 bases, with 5 bases between them. This CDR3 region has 12 residues. This chain's CDR3 is CASSGVSYEQYF. CDR3 bases: TGTGCCAGCTCAGGAGTCTCCTACGAGCAGTACTTC.

This clone was picked up one time. V usage is TRBV19 and J usage is TRBJ1-5; 7 bases line up with TRBD1. V lost 4 bases and J lost 4; bases outside the gene matches: 16. The germline V gene has CDR1 LNHDA and CDR2 SQIVND (reference sequence). This CDR3 contains 18 residues. CDR3 sequence (DNA): TGTGCCAGTAGTACCCAGCATCAGGGGGTCAGCCGTAATCAGCCCCAGCATTTT. It yields the protein CASSTQHQGVSRNQPQHF.

The chain recombines TRBV6-1 with TRBJ1-4, with TRBD1 as a possible D gene (5 bases). The CDR3 totals 15 residues. Germline V lookup: CDR1 MNHNS, CDR2 SASEGT. Trimming cost V 1 base and J 8 bases, with 14 bases left between them. The CDR3 nucleotides read TGTGCCAGCAGTGAAGGCCCCCGGGGGGTAGAAAAACTGTTTTTT. It specifies CASSEGPRGVEKLFF.

The chain joins TRBV7-9 to TRBJ1-1; a weak D match, TRBD1 (6 bases). This CDR3 contains 14 residues. CDR1 is SEHNR, CDR2 FQNEAQ, per germline (reference sequence). Trimming left V 5 bases short and J 8 bases short, with 18 bases between. The CDR3 region is CASSGSGGAREAFF. The DNA of the CDR3 is TGTGCCAGCAGCGGTAGCGGGGGGGCTAGAGAAGCTTTCTTT.

V gene TRBV7-2 combines with J gene TRBJ2-1; D perhaps matches TRBD2 (6 bases). CDR1 SGHTA and CDR2 FQGNSA come from the germline V gene. The CDR3 sequence is 15 residues long. V shed 3 bases and J shed 0 bases, with 9 bases lying between them. CDR3 DNA: TGTGCCAGCAGCTTCACCGGGAGCTCCTACAATGAGCAGTTCTTC. It encodes CASSFTGSSYNEQFF.

This clone was seen a few times. The chain has TRBV2 and TRBJ1-5; D unclear. This CDR3 region has 15 residues. Trimming took 6 bases from V and 2 from J, leaving 14 bases between them. CDR1 is SNHLY, CDR2 FYNNEI, per germline. The chain's CDR3 is CASRGGYNGNQPQHF. The CDR3 DNA follows: TGTGCCAGCAGGGGCGGGTATAATGGCAATCAGCCCCAGCATTTT.

This chain connects TRBV6-1 to TRBJ1-5, with 7 bases aligning to TRBD1. The CDR3 extends over 15 amino acids. V shed 7 bases and J 1 base; nucleotides not matched to a gene: 7. Germline loops: CDR1 MNHNS, CDR2 SASEGT. The CDR3 loop reads CASNPTGVSNQPQHF. CDR3 DNA: TGTGCCAGCAACCCAACAGGGGTGAGCAATCAGCCCCAGCATTTT.

This rearrangement joins TRBV28 to TRBJ1-6; 7 bases are a match to TRBD1. The CDR3 loop spans 14 amino acids. CDR1 and CDR2 (germline): MDHEN, SYDVKM. V was clipped by 4 bases and J by 5 bases; unmatched bases: 2. CDR3 in amino acids: CASSYRGNNSPLHF. CDR3 nucleotide sequence: TGTGCCAGCAGTTACAGGGGTAATAATTCACCCCTCCACTTT.

The chain is built from TRBV28 and TRBJ1-5; TRBD1 might be the D (5 bases). This CDR3 has 15 amino acids. The germline gives CDR1 MDHEN, CDR2 SYDVKM. Trimming removed 5 bases at V and 6 bases at J, with 17 bases between. The DNA of the CDR3 is TGTGCCAGCAGTCCCGTTTTGGGGGAGGGTCAGCCCCAGCATTTT. It is translated as CASSPVLGEGQPQHF. Variable domain in full (rest from reference TRBV28 and TRBJ1-5): DVKVTQSSRYLVKRTGEKVFLECVQDMDHENMFWYRQDPGLGLRLIYFSYDVKMKEKGDIPEGYSVSREKKERFSLILESASTNQTSMYLCASSPVLGEGQPQHFGDGTRLSIL.

The rearrangement joins TRBV15 to TRBJ2-7; possibly TRBD1 for D (5 bases). The CDR3 is 15 residues long. The V end was cut by 1 base, the J end by 4 bases, with 14 bases between. Germline CDR1 is LNHNV and CDR2 is YYDKDF (reference sequence). The CDR3 protein is CATSRVRESVYEQYF. The CDR3 nucleotides read TGTGCCACCAGCAGAGTCAGGGAATCGGTGTACGAGCAGTACTTC.

This chain uses TRBV28 with TRBJ1-5, with TRBD1 identical over 11 bases. The CDR3 contains 15 residues. The V and J ends lost 5 bases and 4 bases, in that order; junction bases with no gene match: 4. Germline V CDR1 and CDR2: MDHEN, SYDVKM. The DNA for the CDR3 is TGTGCCAGCAGTATGGGACAGGGGGATAATCAGCCCCAGCATTTT. Translating it yields CASSMGQGDNQPQHF.

The rearrangement joins TRBV7-2 to TRBJ2-1, with 9 bases that match TRBD2. The length of the CDR3 is 16 residues. Looked up from germline, CDR1 is SGHTA and CDR2 is FQGNSA. V was pared by 1 base and J by 1 base, with 2 bases of the junction left unmatched. In nucleotides, the CDR3 is TGTGCCAGCAGCTTAGATGCGGGAGGGTCCTACAATGAGCAGTTCTTC. It is translated as CASSLDAGGSYNEQFF.